The clone carrying this TCR beta chain was detected ten times or more. The CDR3 covers 16 residues. The V end lost 4 bases, the J end lost 0 bases, and 13 bases lay between the germline ends. Germline V gene data show CDR1 as SNHLY and CDR2 as FYNNEI. The entry originates in a study of blood T cell repertoires in COVID-19. The wider study: Spain, Italy and the United States supplied samples that represented acute and convalescent COVID-19. T cells, B-cell-depleted T cells, or PBMCs provided the cDNA or gDNA that served as material.

Original analysis: From reference gene primer amplification, estimates of nucleated cell counts were derived. TCRdb keeps only in-frame clones here, not all; method: immunoSEQ multiplex PCR. V and J calls and clone size come straight from that table; D and trimming were deduced from the DNA. The profile shows over 250,000 clones, over 65% of them singletons. The chain has TRBV2 and TRBJ1-5; D remains unclear. Input material: peripheral blood. The sequence came from an elderly woman with acute or convalescent COVID-19. CDR3: CASSGEAAYSNQPQHF. For the CDR3, the DNA is TGTGCCAGCAGTGGTGAGGCAGCTTATAGCAATCAGCCCCAGCATTTT.